The clone carrying this TCR beta chain appeared many times. As yet, its antigen is unknown. This sample was taken from a study of response to subunit inactivated influenza vaccine. TCRdb processed the RT-PCR reads anew with MiXCR; each CDR3 protein has one entry. The profile covers some 600,000 distinct CDR3 sequences, with approximately 14% appearing a single time and 7.6% taken by the ten largest. This CDR3 is built from 14 residues. Deletions cut 1 base from V and 1 base from J, with 6 bases between. Germline V gives CDR1 SGHTA, CDR2 FQGNSA. Study-wide results and limits: Only a handful of new T cells, the authors suggested, are recruited with each seasonal influenza vaccination.

This sequence originates from a man aged 50 or older who received an inactivated influenza vaccine. The source was PBMCs from blood, collected 14 days before vaccination. This chain connects TRBV7-2 to TRBJ2-3; no clear D gene. CDR3 DNA sequence: TGTGCCAGCAGCTTAGAGCACCGCACAGATACGCAGTATTTT. Amino acid sequence: CASSLEHRTDTQYF.